A selection of T cell receptor beta chains follows, all from one sample in a study of blood T cells in healthy people across ages. Each CDR3 protein gets one entry after TCRdb re-called the 5' RACE reads with MiXCR. The profile shows 790,000 or so distinct CDR3 sequences, about 45% of them singletons. Sequencing used blood. These receptors were taken from an older man in good health. Each CDR3 is given with its conserved first and last residue. A D gene is named only where the DNA matches it firmly. Size is omitted from some rows. Given values are once, few, many or a class for expanded clones.

V gene	J gene	clone size	D gene	CDR3 DNA	CDR3 protein
TRBV12-3/TRBV12-4	TRBJ2-1	many	.	TGTGCCAGCAGGCCCGGGAGCCATTACAATGAGCAGTTCTTC	CASRPGSHYNEQFF
TRBV11-2	TRBJ2-5	few	TRBD1	TGTGCCAGCAGCGCCTCCGGGACAGGGTGGGGTGAGACCCAGTACTTC	CASSASGTGWGETQYF
TRBV7-2	TRBJ2-3	once	.	TGTGCCAGCAGCAACCGGGACCAGGCGACAGATACGCAGTATTTT	CASSNRDQATDTQYF
TRBV10-3	TRBJ2-5	.	TRBD1	TGTGCCATCAGGCCGGGACAGGGTCAAGAGACCCAGTACTTC	CAIRPGQGQETQYF
TRBV5-1	TRBJ2-7	.	TRBD1	TGCGCCAGCAGTTCCGGGACAGGGGGCTCCGAGCAGTACTTC	CASSSGTGGSEQYF
TRBV20-1	TRBJ2-7	.	.	TGCAGTGCTAGGGGCCGGAGCTCCTACGAGCAGTACTTC	CSARGRSSYEQYF
TRBV12-3/TRBV12-4	TRBJ1-2	.	.	TGTGCCAGCAGAGCTAGGGAGGAGTATGGCTACACCTTC	CASRAREEYGYTF
TRBV20-1	TRBJ2-5	.	TRBD2	TGCAGTCAAACTGCCGGACTAGCTGGGGGGACCCAGTACTTC	CSQTAGLAGGTQYF
TRBV5-1	TRBJ2-7	.	TRBD2	TGCACCAGCAGCCCGACTAGCGTAAGCTCCTACGAGCAGTACTTC	CTSSPTSVSSYEQYF
TRBV5-4	TRBJ2-3	few	.	TGTGCCAGCAGCGACGGGACTGCTCGCCACACAGATACGCAGTATTTT	CASSDGTARHTDTQYF